A single sample gave rise to the 2 T cell receptor beta chains below, sequenced in a study of blood T cell repertoires in COVID-19 (TCRdb year 2020). Receptor libraries were prepared by the immunoSEQ multiplex PCR assay. The clones in this table, taken by TCRdb from immuneACCESS, are in-frame only. Not every clone is retained; where verified, under half of the shortfall comes from an unresolved V gene, and the cause of the rest is unknown. Present in this sample are about 97,000 clones, roughly 87% of which were seen just once. Jointly, the top ten make up roughly 2% of the sample. The sample taken for sequencing was peripheral blood. The receptors here all came from a man over 45 with active COVID-19.

This clone was found a few times. The J gene is TRBJ1-1, the V gene TRBV21-1. TRBV21-1 is given as a pseudogene. The CDR3 spans 15 residues. The CDR3 loop reads CASSKWTGRAAEAFF. DNA of the CDR3: TGTGCCAGCAGCAAATGGACGGGAAGGGCGGCTGAAGCTTTCTTT.

V usage is TRBV12-3 or TRBV12-4 and J usage is TRBJ1-4; D may be TRBD1 (6 bases). The CDR3 length is 13 residues. Trimming took off 6 bases at V and 8 bases at J, with 13 bases between the two ends. In DNA, the CDR3 is TGTGCCAGCAGGGACAGAGCGGTCGAAAAACTGTTTTTT. This encodes CASRDRAVEKLFF.